What follows are 20 T cell receptor beta chains derived from one specimen sequenced in a study of human T cells and chemical hapten exposure. One entry per CDR3 protein, called by TCRdb with MiXCR from the RACE reads. The sample lists 150,000 to 200,000 distinct CDR3 sequences; 20% to 25% were seen once. As for time point: patch test 3, about 24 weeks after DPC sensitization. Specified treatment: therapeutic diphenylcyclopropenone sensitization with weekly scalp DPC. The input for sequencing was whole blood, taken in connection with sensitization to the hapten diphenylcyclopropenone (DPC). The source is a middle-aged woman with alopecia areata. Some clones in this sample may be carry-over from other donors' samples.

This clonotype was recorded a few times. The CDR3 DNA is TGTGCCAGCAGCTCCGGACACTCTGAAGCTTTCTTT. It yields the protein CASSSGHSEAFF. The chain joins TRBV28 to TRBJ1-1; D may be TRBD1 (5 bases). Trimming cost V 6 bases and J 6 bases, with 11 bases left between them. The CDR3 extends over 12 amino acids. Per the germline V gene, CDR1 is MDHEN and CDR2 is SYDVKM.

V gene TRBV28 combines with J gene TRBJ1-1; D might be TRBD1 (5 bases). V dropped 10 bases and J dropped 4 bases, with 22 bases sitting between them. Germline V gene sequence: CDR1 MDHEN, CDR2 SYDVKM. CDR3 size: 15 residues. The DNA of the CDR3 is TGTGCCACCATACTAAGGCCGGGGGTGGGCACTGAAGCTTTCTTT. Translated: CATILRPGVGTEAFF.

The chain uses TRBV6-1 and TRBJ2-7; weak D call: TRBD1 (5 bases). The CDR3 spans 13 residues. Germline-derived CDR1 and CDR2 are MNHNS and SASEGT. Trimming shortened V by 11 bases and J by 3 bases, and 17 bases separated the two germline ends. CDR3 in amino acids: CAASTRQHYEQYF. The CDR3 region has the DNA TGTGCCGCAAGCACGAGACAGCACTACGAGCAGTACTTC.

The chain links TRBV20-1 to TRBJ2-4; D gene unclear. V was clipped by 0 bases and J by 6 bases, with 12 bases between them. Germline V gene data show CDR1 as DFQATT and CDR2 as SNEGSKA (reference sequence). The length of the CDR3 is 14 residues. The CDR3 loop is CSAREIKGLNIQYF. The DNA of the CDR3 is TGCAGTGCTAGAGAAATAAAGGGATTAAACATTCAGTACTTC.

This clonotype was seen at least ten times. The rearrangement joins TRBV12-3 or TRBV12-4 to TRBJ1-5; 7 nucleotides match TRBD1. The CDR3 runs 16 residues. V lost 6 bases and J lost 0; bases outside the gene matches: 8. This chain's CDR3 is CASRYDRDYSNQPQHF. The CDR3 region has the DNA TGTGCCAGCAGGTATGACAGGGATTATAGCAATCAGCCCCAGCATTTT.

This clonotype was counted only a few times. The chain employs TRBV29-1 and TRBJ1-1; no clear D gene. CDR3 length: 12 amino acids. Germline CDR1 reads SQVTM; CDR2 reads ANQGSEA. Trimming shortened V by 8 bases and J by 2 bases, and 12 bases separated the two germline ends. The CDR3 DNA reads as TGCAGCTCGAGTCAAACAAACACTGAAGCTTTCTTT. Amino acid sequence: CSSSQTNTEAFF. Full variable domain (missing parts from reference TRBV29-1 and TRBJ1-1): SAVISQKPSRDICQRGTSLTIQCQVDSQVTMMFWYRQQPGQSLTLIATANQGSEATYESGFVIDKFPISRPNLTFSTLTVSNMSPEDSSIYLCSSSQTNTEAFFGQGTRLTVV.

This clonotype was found a few times. V usage is TRBV3-1 and J usage is TRBJ2-7, with 7 bases identical to TRBD2. CDR1 and CDR2 from the germline V gene are LGHDT and YNNKEL (reference sequence). The CDR3 is 15 amino acids. The V gene end was trimmed by 4 bases and the J gene end by 0 bases; junction bases not matched to a gene: 6. This CDR3 is CASSRLAGRSYEQYF. The DNA for the CDR3 is TGTGCCAGCAGCCGGTTAGCGGGTCGCTCCTACGAGCAGTACTTC.

This clonotype was counted a few times. The chain carries TRBV7-2 and TRBJ2-7, with 9 nucleotides matching TRBD1. Trimming at V came to 2 bases and at J to 6 bases, leaving 5 bases not matched to a gene. Germline V gene data show CDR1 as SGHTA and CDR2 as FQGNSA. The CDR3 consists of 14 residues. The CDR3 sequence: CASSLISTGGEQYF. CDR3 DNA: TGTGCCAGCAGCTTAATTTCGACAGGGGGCGAGCAGTACTTC.

The gene calls are TRBV5-6 and TRBJ2-7; D unresolved. The ends were cut back, 2 bases at V and 5 bases at J, with 11 bases in the middle. Germline CDR1 SGHDT, CDR2 YYEEEE. This CDR3 spans 13 amino acids. The CDR3 coding sequence is TGTGCCAGCAGCTTTGGGTCTCGGGACGAGCAGTACTTC. Its protein product is CASSFGSRDEQYF.

This clonotype was seen a handful of times. V gene TRBV13 combines with J gene TRBJ1-3; D is ambiguous. V gave up 0 bases and J gave up 0 bases, with 9 bases separating them. The CDR3 length is 16 residues. CDR1 and CDR2 from the germline V gene are PRHDT and FYEKMQ (reference sequence). The CDR3 sequence: CASSLGHDFSGNTIYF. CDR3 bases: TGTGCCAGCAGCTTAGGCCATGATTTCTCTGGAAACACCATATATTTT. Full variable domain (missing parts from reference TRBV13 and TRBJ1-3): AAGVIQSPRHLIKEKRETATLKCYPIPRHDTVYWYQQGPGQDPQFLISFYEKMQSDKGSIPDRFSAQQFSDYHSELNMSSLELGDSALYFCASSLGHDFSGNTIYFGEGSWLTVV.

V gene TRBV7-8 combines with J gene TRBJ2-1; 9 nucleotides align to TRBD2. Germline CDR1 SGHVS, CDR2 FQNEAQ. This CDR3 comprises 19 residues. Trimming took 5 bases from V and 4 from J; bases not matched to a gene: 18. CDR3 sequence reads: CASSPQARGLAGIYNEQFF. The CDR3 DNA is TGTGCCAGCAGCCCTCAGGCGCGGGGCCTAGCGGGGATATACAATGAGCAGTTCTTC.

The chain joins TRBV11-1 to TRBJ2-2; 9 nucleotides match TRBD1. Germline V CDR1 and CDR2: SGHAT, FQDESV (reference sequence). This CDR3 region has 15 residues. The J segment lost 5 bases and the V segment lost 5 bases, leaving 6 bases of the junction unmatched. CDR3 sequence reads: CASSIQGAQTGELFF. DNA of the CDR3: TGTGCCAGCAGCATACAGGGGGCGCAGACCGGGGAGCTGTTTTTT.

This chain connects TRBV11-3 to TRBJ2-1; 8 nucleotides match TRBD2. CDR3 length: 15 residues. The germline V gene has CDR1 SGHNT and CDR2 YENEEA. J was trimmed by 9 bases and V by 10 bases; bases with no gene match: 17. CDR3 region: CATPQFSGSVSEQFF. The CDR3 nucleotides read TGTGCCACCCCCCAGTTCAGCGGGAGCGTCAGTGAGCAGTTCTTC.

This clonotype was observed at least ten times. V gene TRBV10-3 combines with J gene TRBJ2-7, with 9 bases lining up with TRBD1. V lost 6 bases to trimming and J lost 1 base; unmatched junction nucleotides: 4. The CDR3 has 14 residues. Germline V CDR1 and CDR2: ENHRY, SYGVKD. CDR3 in amino acids: CAISPGQGSYEQYF. The CDR3 nucleotides read TGTGCCATCAGCCCGGGACAGGGATCCTACGAGCAGTACTTC.

This clonotype was found a few times. The CDR3 DNA reads TGTGCCAGCAGCGTGGACGTAGGGGAAGAGACCCAGTACTTC. It translates to CASSVDVGEETQYF. V and J are TRBV9 and TRBJ2-5, with D possibly being TRBD1 (5 bases). This CDR3 is built from 14 residues. Germline loops: CDR1 SGDLS, CDR2 YYNGEE. Between the trimmed V and J ends, which lost 2 bases and 3 bases, there was a span of 11 bases. The full variable domain, in which reference TRBV9 and TRBJ2-5 provide the parts outside the CDR3, is DSGVTQTPKHLITATGQRVTLRCSPRSGDLSVYWYQQSLDQGLQFLIQYYNGEERAKGNILERFSAQQFPDLHSELNLSSLELGDSALYFCASSVDVGEETQYFGPGTRLLVL.

This chain links TRBV11-1 with TRBJ2-2; D gene uncertain. Germline V gene sequence: CDR1 SGHAT, CDR2 FQDESV (reference sequence). CDR3 length: 15 residues. V gave up 2 bases and J gave up 2 bases, with 9 bases separating them. The CDR3 DNA follows: TGTGCCAGCAGCTTAACTCTAGGCAACACCGGGGAGCTGTTTTTT. Residues: CASSLTLGNTGELFF.

J is TRBJ2-7 and V is TRBV4-3; tentative D call: TRBD2 (5 bases). This CDR3 spans 14 amino acids. Germline V gene sequence: CDR1 LGHNA, CDR2 YSLEER. The germline V and J ends were trimmed by 5 bases and 7 bases, with 18 bases remaining between them. The CDR3 reads CASSSDRPGGEQYF. CDR3 in DNA: TGCGCCAGCAGCTCGGACCGTCCAGGCGGGGAGCAGTACTTC.

In its sample, this clonotype was seen a few times. This chain joins TRBV6-2 or TRBV6-3 and TRBJ2-7; 8 nucleotides align to TRBD1. Germline assignment: CDR1 MNHEY and CDR2 SVGEGT. The CDR3 runs 12 residues. Trimming removed 8 bases from V and 5 bases from J; junction bases left unmatched: 5. This CDR3 is CASGQGFNEQYF. The CDR3 DNA sequence: TGTGCCAGCGGACAGGGCTTTAACGAGCAGTACTTC.

V usage is TRBV9 and J usage is TRBJ1-3; 10 bases line up with TRBD1. The V gene's germline CDR1 is SGDLS and CDR2 YYNGEE. The J segment lost 4 bases and the V segment lost 4 bases, leaving 8 bases of the junction unmatched. CDR3 size: 16 residues. CDR3 loop: CASSRPGQGVGNTIYF. As DNA, the CDR3 is TGTGCCAGCAGCCGACCCGGACAGGGGGTCGGAAACACCATATATTTT.

This chain joins TRBV5-6 and TRBJ2-1, with 7 nucleotides matching TRBD2. The CDR3 is 11 amino acids. With V trimmed by 2 bases and J by 14 bases, 4 bases remained unmatched. Germline V gene sequence: CDR1 SGHDT, CDR2 YYEEEE. The CDR3 spells CASSLRREEFF. The CDR3 bases are TGTGCCAGCAGCTTACGACGGGAGGAGTTCTTC. Filled out from reference TRBV5-6 and TRBJ2-1, the complete variable domain reads DAGVTQSPTHLIKTRGQQVTLRCSPKSGHDTVSWYQQALGQGPQFIFQYYEEEERQRGNFPDRFSGHQFPNYSSELNVNALLLGDSALYLCASSLRREEFFGPGTRLTVL.